A selection of T cell receptor beta chains follows, all from one sample in a study of cytomegalovirus exposure and HLA in healthy donors. Data came from immunoSEQ multiplex PCR; TCRdb stores just in-frame clones and leaves some out. The table lists around 120,000 clones, over 75% of them singletons, with around 1.7% in the top ten. Sequencing used PBMCs. Receptor source: a boy aged 10-17 years in good health and CMV-seronegative. CDR3s include the opening cysteine and the closing phenylalanine or tryptophan. D genes are given only for firm matches. Expanded clones get a size class; other rows say once, few or many, or leave the size out.

clone size: .; D gene: TRBD2; J gene: TRBJ2-7; V gene: TRBV4-2; CDR3 DNA: TGTGCCAGCAGCCAAGCGGGAGGGCCCTACGAGCAGTACTTC; CDR3 protein: CASSQAGGPYEQYF
clone size: .; D gene: TRBD2; J gene: TRBJ2-5; V gene: TRBV25-1; CDR3 DNA: TGTGCCAGCAGTGACGGGAGGGCCGAGACCCAGTACTTC; CDR3 protein: CASSDGRAETQYF
clone size: few; D gene: .; J gene: TRBJ1-1; V gene: TRBV6-1; CDR3 DNA: TGTGCCAGCACGAGGGTTAAGGCTGAAGCTTTCTTT; CDR3 protein: CASTRVKAEAFF
clone size: .; D gene: TRBD1; J gene: TRBJ1-1; V gene: TRBV5-1; CDR3 DNA: TGCGCCAGCAGCTCCCCGGGACAGGGACGATACACTGAAGCTTTCTTT; CDR3 protein: CASSSPGQGRYTEAFF
clone size: .; D gene: TRBD1; J gene: TRBJ2-7; V gene: TRBV29-1; CDR3 DNA: TGCAGCGACCGACAGGGGGTATCTTCCTACGAGCAGTACTTC; CDR3 protein: CSDRQGVSSYEQYF
clone size: .; D gene: .; J gene: TRBJ1-5; V gene: TRBV5-4; CDR3 DNA: TGTGCCAGCAGCTTGGCGGGTGGCAATCAGCCCCAGCATTTT; CDR3 protein: CASSLAGGNQPQHF
clone size: .; D gene: .; J gene: TRBJ1-1; V gene: TRBV5-1; CDR3 DNA: TGCGCCAGCAGCACCCGGGAGGCTGGCACTGAAGCTTTCTTT; CDR3 protein: CASSTREAGTEAFF
clone size: .; D gene: .; J gene: TRBJ2-7; V gene: TRBV15; CDR3 DNA: TGTGCCACCAGAGTGGACTTGTTAACCGAGCAGTACTTC; CDR3 protein: CATRVDLLTEQYF
clone size: .; D gene: TRBD1; J gene: TRBJ2-1; V gene: TRBV9; CDR3 DNA: TGTGCCAGCAGCGTAGCGCAACAGGGGTCCTACAATGAGCAGTTCTTC; CDR3 protein: CASSVAQQGSYNEQFF
clone size: .; D gene: TRBD2; J gene: TRBJ2-7; V gene: TRBV27; CDR3 DNA: TGTGCCAGCCAGACTAGCGGGGGGGCCGGGTACGAGCAGTACTTC; CDR3 protein: CASQTSGGAGYEQYF
clone size: few; D gene: TRBD2; J gene: TRBJ2-7; V gene: TRBV5-1; CDR3 DNA: TGCGCCAGCAGCTTGGCCCCTAGCGGGGCTATCGAGTACGAGCAGTACTTC; CDR3 protein: CASSLAPSGAIEYEQYF
clone size: .; D gene: .; J gene: TRBJ1-3; V gene: TRBV5-1; CDR3 DNA: TGCGCCACCCCAGGAGGGAGTTCCAACTCTGGAAACACCATATATTTT; CDR3 protein: CATPGGSSNSGNTIYF
clone size: once; D gene: TRBD2; J gene: TRBJ2-5; V gene: TRBV7-2; CDR3 DNA: TGTGCCAGCAGGCGGACTAGCGGGGGACTCTACGGGAAGTACTTC; CDR3 protein: CASRRTSGGLYGKYF
clone size: .; D gene: .; J gene: TRBJ1-2; V gene: TRBV4-1; CDR3 DNA: TGCGCCAGCAGCCAAGATGACAGTAACTATGGCTACACCTTC; CDR3 protein: CASSQDDSNYGYTF
clone size: few; D gene: .; J gene: TRBJ1-1; V gene: TRBV7-2; CDR3 DNA: TGTGCCAGCAGCCCCTACAGGAACACTGAAGCTTTCTTT; CDR3 protein: CASSPYRNTEAFF
clone size: .; D gene: TRBD2; J gene: TRBJ2-5; V gene: TRBV4-2; CDR3 DNA: TGTGCCAGCAGCCAAGAAGGGACTTCGGGGGGGGAGACCCAGTACTTC; CDR3 protein: CASSQEGTSGGETQYF
clone size: .; D gene: .; J gene: TRBJ2-7; V gene: TRBV25-1; CDR3 DNA: TGTGCCAGCAGTGAACGGACACCCTCCTACGAGCAGTACTTC; CDR3 protein: CASSERTPSYEQYF
clone size: .; D gene: .; J gene: TRBJ2-1; V gene: TRBV30; CDR3 DNA: TGTGCCTGGAGGCAACTAGGGACTCCGAGGTACAATGAGCAGTTCTTC; CDR3 protein: CAWRQLGTPRYNEQFF
clone size: .; D gene: .; J gene: TRBJ1-1; V gene: TRBV11-2; CDR3 DNA: TGTGCCAGCAGCCTACAAATCAGGGCAGGGAACACTGAAGCTTTCTTT; CDR3 protein: CASSLQIRAGNTEAFF
clone size: .; D gene: .; J gene: TRBJ2-5; V gene: TRBV2; CDR3 DNA: TGTGCCAGCAGTGAAACAGGGACGAGGACCCAGTACTTC; CDR3 protein: CASSETGTRTQYF
clone size: .; D gene: TRBD2; J gene: TRBJ2-7; V gene: TRBV27; CDR3 DNA: TGTGCCAGCAGTGCCCGTAGCGGGCCCTCCTACGAGCAGTACTTC; CDR3 protein: CASSARSGPSYEQYF
clone size: .; D gene: .; J gene: TRBJ2-1; V gene: TRBV4-1; CDR3 DNA: TGCGCCAGCAGTCCAAGTCCAGGCGTAAGGAATGAGCAGTTCTTC; CDR3 protein: CASSPSPGVRNEQFF
clone size: .; D gene: .; J gene: TRBJ2-7; V gene: TRBV6-5; CDR3 DNA: TGTGCCAGCAGTGGAGGGCGCGAGCAGTACTTC; CDR3 protein: CASSGGREQYF
clone size: .; D gene: TRBD2; J gene: TRBJ2-7; V gene: TRBV9; CDR3 DNA: TGTGCCAGCAGCGTAGGAGGTAGCGGGGCCACCTACGAGCAGTACTTC; CDR3 protein: CASSVGGSGATYEQYF
clone size: .; D gene: .; J gene: TRBJ2-3; V gene: TRBV6-1; CDR3 DNA: TGTGCCAGCAAAACGGGCGGGTCTACAGATACGCAGTATTTT; CDR3 protein: CASKTGGSTDTQYF
clone size: .; D gene: TRBD1; J gene: TRBJ2-2; V gene: TRBV18; CDR3 DNA: TGTGCCAGCTCACCACCGGGACAGGTTAACACCGGGGAGCTGTTTTTT; CDR3 protein: CASSPPGQVNTGELFF
clone size: .; D gene: .; J gene: TRBJ1-2; V gene: TRBV4-3; CDR3 DNA: TGCGCCAGCAGCCAAGAGGCCGGAGTCTATGGCTACACCTTC; CDR3 protein: CASSQEAGVYGYTF
clone size: .; D gene: TRBD1; J gene: TRBJ1-4; V gene: TRBV19; CDR3 DNA: TGTGCCAGTAGTATAACTTGGAGGACAGGGGGGACTAATGAAAAACTGTTTTTT; CDR3 protein: CASSITWRTGGTNEKLFF
clone size: .; D gene: TRBD1; J gene: TRBJ2-1; V gene: TRBV5-1; CDR3 DNA: TGCGCCAGCAGCTTACAGGGGAGCTCCTACAATGAGCAGTTCTTC; CDR3 protein: CASSLQGSSYNEQFF
clone size: .; D gene: TRBD1; J gene: TRBJ2-7; V gene: TRBV7-9; CDR3 DNA: TGTGCCAGCAGCTACCGGGACAGAAATTACGAGCAGTACTTC; CDR3 protein: CASSYRDRNYEQYF
clone size: .; D gene: .; J gene: TRBJ2-7; V gene: TRBV7-9; CDR3 DNA: TGTGCCAGCAGCCCCCAGCTGAGGGGGAGGGACTACGAGCAGTACTTC; CDR3 protein: CASSPQLRGRDYEQYF
clone size: .; D gene: .; J gene: TRBJ2-1; V gene: TRBV2; CDR3 DNA: TGTGCCAGCAGTGAGACAGCTAGGCAGTTCTTC; CDR3 protein: CASSETARQFF
clone size: once; D gene: .; J gene: TRBJ1-2; V gene: TRBV5-4; CDR3 DNA: TGTGCCAGCAGCTCAGGCCAGCCCACGTTCTATGGCTACACCTTC; CDR3 protein: CASSSGQPTFYGYTF
clone size: few; D gene: .; J gene: TRBJ1-5; V gene: TRBV4-2; CDR3 DNA: TGTGCCAGCAGCCAAGAAGGTGGCAGGGTGAATCAGCCCCAGCATTTT; CDR3 protein: CASSQEGGRVNQPQHF
clone size: .; D gene: .; J gene: TRBJ2-5; V gene: TRBV4-3; CDR3 DNA: TGCGCCAGCAGCCCAGGCCCCGGTGGGGGGACCCAAGAGACCCAGTACTTC; CDR3 protein: CASSPGPGGGTQETQYF